One and the same sample provided the 13 T cell receptor beta chains below, sequenced in a study of human T cells and chemical hapten exposure. TCRdb re-called the RACE reads through MiXCR, storing one row per CDR3 protein. Of some 340,000 distinct CDR3 sequences in the sample, about 7% were seen once. Described time point: patch test 1, 2 weeks after DPC sensitization. The treatment denotes: therapeutic diphenylcyclopropenone sensitization with weekly scalp DPC. The sample here was whole blood, taken in connection with sensitization to the hapten diphenylcyclopropenone (DPC). These receptors originate from a woman aged 18-29 years with alopecia areata. Some clones in this sample may be carry-over from other donors' samples.

V and J are TRBV6-6 and TRBJ2-7, with 7 nucleotides matching TRBD1. The CDR3 loop spans 12 amino acids. Germline CDR1 and CDR2: MNHNY and SVGAGI (reference sequence). J lost 7 bases, V lost 5 bases, and 5 bases had no gene match. The CDR3 region is CASSQTGDEQYF. In DNA form, the CDR3 reads TGTGCCAGCAGTCAAACAGGGGATGAGCAGTACTTC.

This clonotype appeared a few times. The CDR3 loop reads CASSVQGPSSGNTIYF. CDR3 DNA: TGCGCCAGCAGTGTCCAGGGGCCGAGCTCTGGAAACACCATATATTTT. V usage is TRBV5-1 and J usage is TRBJ1-3; TRBD1 might be the D (6 bases). The CDR3 contains 16 residues. The V gene's germline CDR1 is SGHRS and CDR2 YFSETQ. Trimming cost V 5 bases and J 0 bases, with 15 bases left between them.

This clonotype occurred many times. The chain links TRBV7-9 to TRBJ2-7; D unresolved. The CDR3 has 12 amino acids. Trimming removed 10 bases at V and 2 bases at J, with 12 bases between. Per germline, CDR1 SEHNR and CDR2 FQNEAQ (reference sequence). CDR3 protein: CATSDGTYEQYF. CDR3 DNA: TGTGCCACCTCGGACGGAACCTACGAGCAGTACTTC.

This clonotype was observed a handful of times. The rearrangement links TRBV2 to TRBJ2-1; 9 positions agree with TRBD2. Losses at the gene ends were 11 bases for V and 8 bases for J; bases not matched to a gene: 4. Germline-derived CDR1 and CDR2 are SNHLY and FYNNEI. CDR3 length: 11 amino acids. The CDR3 sequence is CAGRGGDEQFF. The CDR3 DNA is TGTGCCGGGCGGGGGGGCGATGAGCAGTTCTTC.

This clonotype was counted at least ten times. This chain joins TRBV7-9 and TRBJ1-2, with no clear D. V was trimmed by 1 base and J by 2 bases, leaving 8 bases between them. CDR3 size: 14 residues. CDR1 is SEHNR and CDR2 is FQNEAQ in the germline V gene (reference sequence). For the CDR3, the DNA is TGTGCCAGCAGCTTAGGTGTCGTGAACTATGGCTACACCTTC. Translated, it gives CASSLGVVNYGYTF.

This clonotype was detected a few times. The rearrangement uses TRBV27 and TRBJ1-1; tentative D call: TRBD1 (5 bases). The CDR3 extends over 15 amino acids. Germline loops: CDR1 MNHEY, CDR2 SMNVEV (reference sequence). V lost 8 bases, J lost 6 bases, and 22 bases lay in between. Here the CDR3 reads CASGSSAGRGAEAFF. The DNA of the CDR3 is TGTGCCAGCGGGTCCTCGGCAGGCCGGGGGGCTGAAGCTTTCTTT.

Ten or more counts support this clonotype. CDR3 sequence (DNA): TGTGCCAGCACCCCCGGAGGGTTTGATTCACCCCTCCACTTT. Protein product: CASTPGGFDSPLHF. The gene calls are TRBV6-5 and TRBJ1-6; no clear D. Trimming took off 7 bases at V and 8 bases at J, with 15 bases between the two ends. CDR3 length: 14 residues. From germline, CDR1 is MNHEY and CDR2 SVGAGI.

This clonotype was recorded a few times. The J gene is TRBJ1-4, the V gene TRBV18, with 7 bases aligning to TRBD1. Per the germline V gene, CDR1 is KGHSH and CDR2 is LQKENI. The CDR3 loop spans 15 amino acids. J lost 7 bases, V lost 3 bases, and 8 bases had no gene match. CDR3 in DNA: TGTGCCAGCTCACCTCCCGGGACAGCACCTGAAAAACTGTTTTTT. As protein: CASSPPGTAPEKLFF. Together with reference TRBV18 and TRBJ1-4, the CDR3 gives the full variable domain: NAGVMQNPRHLVRRRGQEARLRCSPMKGHSHVYWYRQLPEEGLKFMVYLQKENIIDESGMPKERFSAEFPKEGPSILRIQQVVRGDSAAYFCASSPPGTAPEKLFFGSGTQLSVL.

In this sample, this clonotype turned up many times. The chain has TRBV3-1 and TRBJ2-5; D is perhaps TRBD1 (5 bases). The CDR3 is made up of 14 amino acids. Trimming removed 0 bases from V and 7 bases from J, with 12 bases in between. The V gene's germline CDR1 is LGHDT and CDR2 YNNKEL (reference sequence). CDR3 sequence reads: CASSQDTNRRTQYF. CDR3 DNA sequence: TGTGCCAGCAGCCAAGATACTAACAGGCGGACCCAGTACTTC.

This clonotype was observed many times. The rearrangement links TRBV21-1 to TRBJ2-7; the D call TRBD2 from the table was never checked on the DNA. TRBV21-1 has pseudogene status. The CDR3 loop spans 15 amino acids. The CDR3 sequence: CASSKVMRVSYEQYF. The CDR3, as DNA: TGTGCCAGCAGCAAAGTTATGAGGGTCTCCTACGAGCAGTACTTC.

This clonotype came up many times. This sequence joins TRBV28 and TRBJ1-2, with D perhaps TRBD1 (5 bases). Trimming took off 2 bases at V and 5 bases at J, with 6 bases between the two ends. The CDR3 has 12 amino acids. Germline loops: CDR1 MDHEN, CDR2 SYDVKM. CDR3 in amino acids: CASSLRQYGYTF. As DNA, the CDR3 is TGTGCCAGCAGTTTAAGACAGTATGGCTACACCTTC.

The rearrangement links TRBV12-3 or TRBV12-4 to TRBJ1-4, with 8 bases identical to TRBD1. The V and J ends lost 7 bases and 2 bases, in that order; junction bases with no gene match: 6. The CDR3 length is 15 residues. The CDR3 bases are TGTGCCAGCATTCTACAGGGGGGGACTAATGAAAAACTGTTTTTT. Protein product: CASILQGGTNEKLFF.

J is TRBJ1-5 and V is TRBV6-2 or TRBV6-3; TRBD1 matches 7 bases. Germline trimming cut 5 bases from V and 5 bases from J; bases unmatched to any gene: 12. Germline CDR1 and CDR2: MNHEY and SVGEGT. This CDR3 has 16 residues. CDR3 coding DNA: TGTGCCAGCAGTGTCGGGACAGAAACTAATTATCAGCCCCAGCATTTT. Amino acid sequence: CASSVGTETNYQPQHF.